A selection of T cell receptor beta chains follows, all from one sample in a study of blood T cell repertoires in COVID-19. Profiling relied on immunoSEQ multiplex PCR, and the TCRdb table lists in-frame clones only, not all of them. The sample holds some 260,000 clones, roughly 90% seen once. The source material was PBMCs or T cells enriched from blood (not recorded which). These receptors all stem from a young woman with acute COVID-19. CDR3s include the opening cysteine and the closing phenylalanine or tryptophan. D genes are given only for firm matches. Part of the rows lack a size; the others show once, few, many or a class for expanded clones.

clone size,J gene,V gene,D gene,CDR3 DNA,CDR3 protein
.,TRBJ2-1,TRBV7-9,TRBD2,TGTGCCAGCAGCGAAAGGGCGGGGGGGCACAATGAGCAGTTCTTC,CASSERAGGHNEQFF
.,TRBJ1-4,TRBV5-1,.,TGCGCCAGCAGCTTAACGGGGGATCTTAATGAAAAACTGTTTTTT,CASSLTGDLNEKLFF
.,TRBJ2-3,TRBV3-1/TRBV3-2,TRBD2,TGTGCCAGCAGCCAAGGGGCGCGGGGGGCCACAGATACGCAGTATTTT,CASSQGARGATDTQYF
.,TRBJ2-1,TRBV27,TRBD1,TGTGCCAGCAGTTTAATGGGACAGGGGCCTTACAATGAGCAGTTCTTC,CASSLMGQGPYNEQFF
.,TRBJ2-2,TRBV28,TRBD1,TGTGCCAGCAGGGATCCCGGGACAGGGAACACCGGGGAGCTGTTTTTT,CASRDPGTGNTGELFF
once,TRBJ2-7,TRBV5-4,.,TGTGCCAGCAGCCTACCTTCCTACGAGCAGTACTTC,CASSLPSYEQYF
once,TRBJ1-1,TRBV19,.,TGTGCCAGTAGTATTCCCCCCCTAGGGGGGGGGAACACTGAAGCTTTCTTT,CASSIPPLGGGNTEAFF
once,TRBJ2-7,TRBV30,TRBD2,TGTGCCTGGAGCGGGGCCGGGACTAACCCCTACGAGCAGTACTTC,CAWSGAGTNPYEQYF
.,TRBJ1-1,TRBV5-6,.,TGTGCCAGCAGGCAGGGACACCGGAACACTGAAGCTTTCTTT,CASRQGHRNTEAFF
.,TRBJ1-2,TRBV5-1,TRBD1,TGCGCCAGCAGCTTGGTGACAGGGGGCTGGTTGAACGGCTACACCTTC,CASSLVTGGWLNGYTF
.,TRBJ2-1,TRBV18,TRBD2,TGTGCCAGCTCTGAAACGGGGGGAGCCCTCAATGAGCAGTTCTTC,CASSETGGALNEQFF
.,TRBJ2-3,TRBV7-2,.,TGTGCCAGCAGAAACCCTGACTCCCGCTACACGCAGTATTTT,CASRNPDSRYTQYF
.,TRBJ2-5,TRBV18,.,TGTGCCAGCTCACCTCGGGACATCCTAACGGAGACCCAGTACTTC,CASSPRDILTETQYF
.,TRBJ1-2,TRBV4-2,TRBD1,TGTGCCAGCAGCCAAGCCGTTCGATTACAGGGGAACTATGGCTACACCTTC,CASSQAVRLQGNYGYTF
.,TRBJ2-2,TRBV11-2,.,TGTGCCAGCAGCGGAGCCCCGTACGGGGAGCTGTTTTTT,CASSGAPYGELFF
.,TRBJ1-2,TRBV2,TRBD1,TGTGCCAGCAGCGAAAGACAGGGCCAATATGGCTACACCTTC,CASSERQGQYGYTF
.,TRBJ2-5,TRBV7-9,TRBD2,TGTGCCAGCAGCCCCGCGGGGGGGCTTCTACAAGAGACCCAGTACTTC,CASSPAGGLLQETQYF
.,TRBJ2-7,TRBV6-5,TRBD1,TGTGCCAGCACCAGGGGGCAAGGATCCTACGAGCAGTACTTC,CASTRGQGSYEQYF
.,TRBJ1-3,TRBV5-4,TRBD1,TGTGCCAGCAGCGGAACCGGGACAGGGCATATAAGCTCTGGAAACACCATATATTTT,CASSGTGTGHISSGNTIYF
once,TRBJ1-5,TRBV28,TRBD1,TGTGCCAGCACGACGACAGGGACTCAAAATCAGCCCCAGCATTTT,CASTTTGTQNQPQHF
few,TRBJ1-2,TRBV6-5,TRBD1,TGTGCCGCGAGCACGGGACAGGGGGTATACGGTGGCTACACCTTC,CAASTGQGVYGGYTF
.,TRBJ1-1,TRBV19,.,TGTGCCAGTAGTATTCCCAGGGTCACTGAAGCTTTCTTT,CASSIPRVTEAFF
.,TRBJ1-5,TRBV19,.,TGTGCCAGTAGTATAGTGCTGGGGAGGGGAAATCAGCCCCAGCATTTT,CASSIVLGRGNQPQHF
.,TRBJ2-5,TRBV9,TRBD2,TGTGCCAGCAGCGTCGGGGGGCAAGAGACCCAGTACTTC,CASSVGGQETQYF
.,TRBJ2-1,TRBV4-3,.,TGCGCCAGCAGCCCCGGCCGGGGGTACAATGAGCAGTTCTTC,CASSPGRGYNEQFF
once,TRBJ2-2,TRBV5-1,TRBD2,TGCGCCAGCAGCTTGGCCCTAGCGGGAGTAGGCGGGGAGCTGTTTTTT,CASSLALAGVGGELFF
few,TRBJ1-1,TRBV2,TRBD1,TGTGCCAGCAGTGAATGGGGACAGGGTGGGTTTGCGGCTTTCTTT,CASSEWGQGGFAAFF
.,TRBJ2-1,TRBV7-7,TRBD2,TGTGCTAGCAGCCCGGGTACTAGCGGGTACAATGAGCAGTTCTTC,CASSPGTSGYNEQFF
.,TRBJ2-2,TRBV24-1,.,TGTGCCACCAGTCCCCACACGAACACCGGGGAGCTGTTTTTT,CATSPHTNTGELFF
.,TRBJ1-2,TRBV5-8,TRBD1,TGTGCCAGCAGCGGGGACAGGGCTGCTAACTATGGCTACACCTTC,CASSGDRAANYGYTF
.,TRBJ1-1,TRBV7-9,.,TGTGCCAGCAGCCTGACACCGAACACTGAAGCTTTCTTT,CASSLTPNTEAFF
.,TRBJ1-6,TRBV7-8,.,TGTGCCAGCAGCCTCCGGACAGCACTCGCACCCCTCCACTTT,CASSLRTALAPLHF
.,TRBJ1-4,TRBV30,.,TGTGCCGGCGCCGACAGTTTTGGTAATGAAAAACTGTTTTTT,CAGADSFGNEKLFF
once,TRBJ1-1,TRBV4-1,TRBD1,TGCGCCAGCAGCCAAGATTGGGACAGTCGATCGAACACTGAAGCTTTCTTT,CASSQDWDSRSNTEAFF
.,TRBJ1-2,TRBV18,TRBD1,TGTGCCAGCTCACCCGGGACAGGGGGCTGGGATGGCTACACCTTC,CASSPGTGGWDGYTF
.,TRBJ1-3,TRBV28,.,TGTGCCAGCGTCCGTCTCTCTGGAAACACCATATATTTT,CASVRLSGNTIYF
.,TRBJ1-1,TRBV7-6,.,TGTGCCAGCAGCTTAATTAGGTCCGGGTGGAACACTGAAGCTTTCTTT,CASSLIRSGWNTEAFF
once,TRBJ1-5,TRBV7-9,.,TGTGCCTCCGGCCTAGCAGGGGCGGTTCAGCCCCAGCATTTT,CASGLAGAVQPQHF
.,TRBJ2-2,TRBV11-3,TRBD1,TGTGCCAGCAGCTTATTCCAGGGGGTATCCGGGGAGCTGTTTTTT,CASSLFQGVSGELFF
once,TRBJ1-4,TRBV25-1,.,TGTGCCAGCAGTGTCCCCGAGAATGAAAAACTGTTTTTT,CASSVPENEKLFF
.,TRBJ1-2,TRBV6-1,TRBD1,TGTGCCAGCAGTGAATTTCCAGGGGGCATTAACTATGGCTACACCTTC,CASSEFPGGINYGYTF